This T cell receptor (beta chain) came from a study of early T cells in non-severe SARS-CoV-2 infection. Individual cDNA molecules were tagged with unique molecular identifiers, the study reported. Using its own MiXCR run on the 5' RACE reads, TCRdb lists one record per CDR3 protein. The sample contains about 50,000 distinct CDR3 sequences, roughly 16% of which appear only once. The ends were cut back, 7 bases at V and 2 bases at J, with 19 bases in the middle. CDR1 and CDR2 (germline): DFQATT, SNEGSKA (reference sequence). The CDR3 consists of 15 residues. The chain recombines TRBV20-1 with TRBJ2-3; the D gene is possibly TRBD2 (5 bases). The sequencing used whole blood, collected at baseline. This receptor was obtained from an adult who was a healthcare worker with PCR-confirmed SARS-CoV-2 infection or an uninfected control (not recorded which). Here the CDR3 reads CSGLRTERLTDTQYF. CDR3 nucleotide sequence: TGCAGTGGTTTGCGGACGGAGCGGCTCACAGATACGCAGTATTTT.